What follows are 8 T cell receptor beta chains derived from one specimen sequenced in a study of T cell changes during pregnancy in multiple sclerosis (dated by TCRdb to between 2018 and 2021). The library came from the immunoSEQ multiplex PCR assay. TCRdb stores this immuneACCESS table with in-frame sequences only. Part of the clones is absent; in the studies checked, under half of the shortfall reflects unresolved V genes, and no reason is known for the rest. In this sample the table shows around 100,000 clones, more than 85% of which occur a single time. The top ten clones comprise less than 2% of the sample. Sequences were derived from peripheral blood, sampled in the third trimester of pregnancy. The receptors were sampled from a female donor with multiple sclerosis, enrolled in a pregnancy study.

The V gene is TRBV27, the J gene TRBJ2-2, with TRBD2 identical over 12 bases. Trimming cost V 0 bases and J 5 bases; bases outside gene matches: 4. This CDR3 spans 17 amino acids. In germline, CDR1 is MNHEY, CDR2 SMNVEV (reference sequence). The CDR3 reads CASSLSRLAGDTGELFF. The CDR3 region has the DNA TGTGCCAGCAGTTTATCGAGACTAGCGGGAGATACCGGGGAGCTGTTTTTT.

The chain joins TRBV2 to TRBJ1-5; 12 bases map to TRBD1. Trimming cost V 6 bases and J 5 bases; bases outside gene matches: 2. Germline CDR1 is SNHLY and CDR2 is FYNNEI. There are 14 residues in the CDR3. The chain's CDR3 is CASSGTGGDQPQHF. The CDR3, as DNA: TGTGCCAGCAGCGGGACAGGGGGCGATCAGCCCCAGCATTTT.

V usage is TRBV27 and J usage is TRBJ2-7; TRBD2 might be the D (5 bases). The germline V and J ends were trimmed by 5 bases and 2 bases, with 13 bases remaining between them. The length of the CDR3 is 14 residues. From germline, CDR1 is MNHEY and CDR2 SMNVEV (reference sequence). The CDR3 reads CASSPTSGAYEQYF. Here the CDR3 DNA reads TGTGCCAGCAGTCCGACCTCCGGGGCCTACGAGCAGTACTTC.

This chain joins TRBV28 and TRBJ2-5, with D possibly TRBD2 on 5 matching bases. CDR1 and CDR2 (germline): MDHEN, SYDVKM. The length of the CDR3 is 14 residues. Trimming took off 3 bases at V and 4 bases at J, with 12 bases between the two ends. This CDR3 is CASSLAGIRETQYF. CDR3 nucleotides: TGTGCCAGCAGTTTGGCGGGCATTAGAGAGACCCAGTACTTC.

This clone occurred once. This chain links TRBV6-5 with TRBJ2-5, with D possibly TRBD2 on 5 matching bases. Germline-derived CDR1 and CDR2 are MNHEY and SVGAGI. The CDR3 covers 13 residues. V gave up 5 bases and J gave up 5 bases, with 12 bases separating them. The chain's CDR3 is CASSLGLRETQYF. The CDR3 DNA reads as TGTGCCAGCAGTCTCGGACTGAGGGAGACCCAGTACTTC.

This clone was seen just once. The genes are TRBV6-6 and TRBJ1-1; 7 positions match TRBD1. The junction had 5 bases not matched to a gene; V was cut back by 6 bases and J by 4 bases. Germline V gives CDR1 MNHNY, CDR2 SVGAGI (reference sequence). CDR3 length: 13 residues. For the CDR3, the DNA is TGTGCCAGCAGGAAACCAGGGGGCACTGAAGCTTTCTTT. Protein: CASRKPGGTEAFF.

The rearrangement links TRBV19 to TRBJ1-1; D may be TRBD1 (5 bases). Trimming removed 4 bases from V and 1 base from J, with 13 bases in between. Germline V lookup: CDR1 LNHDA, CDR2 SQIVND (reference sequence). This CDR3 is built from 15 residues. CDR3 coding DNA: TGTGCCAGTAGTACGCCCGCCGGACAGAACACTGAAGCTTTCTTT. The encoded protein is CASSTPAGQNTEAFF.

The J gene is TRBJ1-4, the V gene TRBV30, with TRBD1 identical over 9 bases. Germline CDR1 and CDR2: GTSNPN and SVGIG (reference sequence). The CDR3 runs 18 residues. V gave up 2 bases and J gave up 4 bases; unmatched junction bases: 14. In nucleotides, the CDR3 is TGTGCCTGGAGTCCCCAGGGACAGGGATATGGTCTTAATGAAAAACTGTTTTTT. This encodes CAWSPQGQGYGLNEKLFF.